This TCR beta chain was recorded in a study of T cell responses to AZD1222 COVID-19 vaccine. Produced via immunoSEQ multiplex PCR; TCRdb's table is partial and in-frame only. Of some 96,000 clones in the sample, over 75% are singletons; the top ten hold 2.5% to 3.5%. Germline V gives CDR1 LNHDA, CDR2 SQIVND (reference sequence). The CDR3 loop spans 15 amino acids. The junction had 6 bases not matched to a gene; V was cut back by 3 bases and J by 1 base. The sequencing used peripheral blood, collected on day 0 of AZD1222 vaccination. This sequence was found in an adult in good health. The J gene is TRBJ2-7, the V gene TRBV19; TRBD1 matches 7 bases. The CDR3, as DNA: TGTGCCAGTAGTATGAGGACCAGGGGGTCCTACGAGCAGTACTTC. Translating it yields CASSMRTRGSYEQYF.